These 13 T cell receptor beta chains were all obtained from the same sample, sequenced in a study of blood T cell repertoires in COVID-19. This table comes from immunoSEQ multiplex PCR, and its TCRdb copy is limited to in-frame clones, with some not included. Among some 210,000 clones listed, 65% to 90% were seen once. Specimen: PBMCs or T cells enriched from blood (not recorded which). These receptors were taken from a woman in her forties or fifties with acute COVID-19.

In the case of this clone: The same CDR3 is also encoded by other DNA sequences in this sample. The chain uses TRBV5-1 and TRBJ1-1; no definite D call. Germline V CDR1 and CDR2: SGHRS, YFSETQ. The CDR3 consists of 14 residues. V shed 2 bases and J shed 1 base, with 9 bases lying between them. Written as DNA, the CDR3 is TGCGCCAGCAGCTTACAGAGTGGGAACACTGAAGCTTTCTTT. It encodes CASSLQSGNTEAFF.

The chain joins TRBV19 to TRBJ1-5, with D hard to call. V was clipped by 5 bases and J by 5 bases, with 13 bases between them. The CDR3 has 14 amino acids. In germline, CDR1 is LNHDA, CDR2 SQIVND (reference sequence). The CDR3 sequence: CASSWRADHQPQHF. The CDR3 DNA reads TGTGCCAGTAGTTGGAGGGCAGACCATCAGCCCCAGCATTTT.

The CDR3 spells CASSFSGQTLVNEQYF. The CDR3 coding sequence is TGTGCCAGCAGTTTTTCGGGACAGACACTAGTGAACGAGCAGTACTTC. This sequence joins TRBV28 and TRBJ2-7, with 7 bases identical to TRBD1. CDR3 length: 16 amino acids. Per germline, CDR1 MDHEN and CDR2 SYDVKM. V lost 3 bases and J lost 5; bases outside the gene matches: 13.

This clone was detected once. The CDR3 region has the DNA TGTGCCAGCAGTTTAAAATACAGGGGATACTCTGGAAACACCATATATTTT. This translates into CASSLKYRGYSGNTIYF. The rearrangement links TRBV28 to TRBJ1-3; 7 positions agree with TRBD1. The CDR3 is 17 amino acids. V was pared by 2 bases and J by 0 bases, with 7 bases of the junction left unmatched. Germline V gene sequence: CDR1 MDHEN, CDR2 SYDVKM.

This clone was observed once. The chain is built from TRBV5-6 and TRBJ1-3; 8 bases align to TRBD1. CDR1 and CDR2 from the germline V gene are SGHDT and YYEEEE. This CDR3 is built from 16 residues. Losses at the gene ends were 2 bases for V and 0 bases for J; bases not matched to a gene: 4. CDR3 loop: CASSLQGGLSGNTIYF. For the CDR3, the DNA is TGTGCCAGCAGCTTACAGGGGGGACTCTCTGGAAACACCATATATTTT.

The genes are TRBV4-1 and TRBJ2-5, with TRBD2 matching over 10 bases. CDR1 is MGHRA and CDR2 is YSYEKL in the germline V gene. With V trimmed by 3 bases and J by 6 bases, 7 bases remained unmatched. There are 15 residues in the CDR3. The CDR3 sequence: CASSQDTTSGQTQYF. The CDR3 DNA reads as TGCGCCAGCAGCCAGGACACGACTAGCGGGCAGACCCAGTACTTC.

A single count supports this clone. The genes are TRBV20-1 and TRBJ2-7; D is perhaps TRBD1 (5 bases). The CDR3 has 11 amino acids. The germline CDR1 and CDR2 sequences are DFQATT and SNEGSKA (reference sequence). Trimming cost V 8 bases and J 3 bases, with 11 bases left between them. The CDR3 DNA reads as TGCAGTACGGACACCGGCTACGAGCAGTACTTC. The encoded protein is CSTDTGYEQYF.

This chain connects TRBV11-2 to TRBJ1-4; 8 bases align to TRBD1. The CDR3 loop spans 14 amino acids. With V trimmed by 5 bases and J by 8 bases, 7 bases remained unmatched. CDR1 and CDR2 from the germline V gene are SGHAT and FQNNGV. The CDR3 region has the DNA TGTGCCAGCAGCACAGGACAGGGCCCCGAAAAACTGTTTTTT. Protein product: CASSTGQGPEKLFF.

The V gene is TRBV3-1 (or the pseudogene TRBV3-2), the J gene TRBJ1-2, with TRBD1 matching over 9 bases. The CDR3 sequence is 14 residues long. Trimming removed 2 bases from V and 10 bases from J; junction bases left unmatched: 8. The germline CDR1 and CDR2 sequences are LGHDT and YNNKEL (reference sequence). The CDR3 sequence: CASSQSAPQGAYTF. CDR3 nucleotide sequence: TGTGCCAGCAGCCAATCTGCTCCACAGGGGGCCTACACCTTC.

The chain is built from TRBV3-1 (or the pseudogene TRBV3-2) and TRBJ2-1; D possibly corresponds to TRBD2 (6 bases). This CDR3 spans 13 amino acids. The V gene's germline CDR1 is LGHDT and CDR2 YNNKEL (reference sequence). The V gene lost 2 bases and the J gene lost 15 bases, with 17 bases spanning the gap. The chain's CDR3 is CASSQNTGRDRFF. Written as DNA, the CDR3 is TGTGCCAGCAGCCAAAATACGGGGCGGGATAGGTTCTTC.

The V and J genes are TRBV2 and TRBJ2-1; 9 positions agree with TRBD1. Germline V gene sequence: CDR1 SNHLY, CDR2 FYNNEI. V was clipped by 1 base and J by 4 bases; unmatched bases: 2. The CDR3 runs 15 residues. The CDR3 region is CASSEDRGLYNEQFF. Here the CDR3 DNA reads TGTGCCAGCAGTGAAGACAGGGGGCTTTACAATGAGCAGTTCTTC.

This chain joins TRBV10-2 and TRBJ1-5; maybe TRBD1 (6 bases). CDR3 size: 15 residues. Between the trimmed V and J ends, which lost 2 bases and 6 bases, there was a span of 14 bases. Germline assignment: CDR1 WSHSY and CDR2 SAAADI. This chain's CDR3 is CASSEGRGAGQPQHF. The DNA for the CDR3 is TGCGCCAGCAGTGAGGGCAGGGGCGCGGGTCAGCCCCAGCATTTT.

This chain connects TRBV18 to TRBJ1-1; no reliable D call. The CDR3 totals 16 residues. With 4 bases removed from V and 0 bases from J, the gap between germline ends came to 15 bases. Germline V gene sequence: CDR1 KGHSH, CDR2 LQKENI. The CDR3 nucleotides read TGTGCCAGCTCACGATCGGGAGGCGACCTGAACACTGAAGCTTTCTTT. Translating it yields CASSRSGGDLNTEAFF.